This T cell receptor beta chain was captured in a study of cytomegalovirus exposure and HLA in healthy donors. Overall study: Per a later analysis, the 666 first-cohort and some 110 validation repertoires shared one platform.

J gave up 5 bases and V 1 base, and 14 bases lay outside the gene matches. CDR3 length: 18 residues. Germline CDR1 is SGHRS and CDR2 is YFSETQ. As concerns this clone: Its antigen is not known.

Notes on the study in general: For cytomegalovirus status, the classifier reportedly gave diagnoses with high specificity and sensitivity. Fewer than 200 TCR beta chains were listed as cytomegalovirus-associated.

Assay used: immunoSEQ multiplex PCR; TCRdb lists only in-frame clones, some missing. The sample carries 150,000 to 200,000 clones, 86% recorded once. Donors were drawn from the approximately 120-subject validation cohort, separate from the approximately 620-subject first cohort. This rearrangement joins TRBV5-1 to TRBJ2-1, with 8 positions matching TRBD1. The sequenced sample consisted of PBMCs. The receptor's source is a woman aged 18-29 years in good health and CMV-seronegative. The CDR3 protein is CASSLTGQGTFLDNEQFF. DNA for the CDR3: TGCGCCAGCAGCTTGACCGGACAGGGAACTTTCCTAGACAATGAGCAGTTCTTC.